The 21 T cell receptor beta chains below come from one sample, sequenced in a study of cytotoxic CD8 clonotypes in ibrutinib-treated CLL. Using immunoSEQ multiplex PCR, the repertoire was profiled, and TCRdb retains in-frame clones only, with some absent. This table holds fewer than 25,000 clones, 75% found once. The input for sequencing was PBMCs, taken before ibrutinib treatment. These receptor sequences come from a human donor with chronic lymphocytic leukemia.

This rearrangement joins TRBV11-2 to TRBJ2-3, with TRBD2 as a possible D gene (6 bases). CDR1 is SGHAT and CDR2 is FQNNGV in the germline V gene. The CDR3 spans 12 residues. Trimming pared 5 bases from V and 5 bases from J, leaving 8 bases between. The CDR3 is CASSPGEDTQYF. DNA of the CDR3: TGTGCCAGCAGCCCGGGGGAAGATACGCAGTATTTT.

This clone was recorded a few times. This sequence joins TRBV2 and TRBJ2-4; no clear D gene. With 4 bases removed from V and 6 bases from J, the gap between germline ends came to 10 bases. Germline CDR1 is SNHLY and CDR2 is FYNNEI. There are 13 residues in the CDR3. As DNA, the CDR3 is TGTGCCAGCAGTGTTGAAGTAAGAAACATTCAGTACTTC. As protein: CASSVEVRNIQYF.

The gene calls are TRBV6-1 and TRBJ1-2; D remains ambiguous. The CDR3 is made up of 14 amino acids. The germline gives CDR1 MNHNS, CDR2 SASEGT. V lost 8 bases to trimming and J lost 2 bases, with 15 bases between them. Here the CDR3 DNA reads TGTGCCAGCTTTCCACCCACGATAAACTATGGCTACACCTTC. Translated: CASFPPTINYGYTF.

The J gene is TRBJ2-7, the V gene TRBV14; 8 nucleotides match TRBD1. Germline V CDR1 and CDR2: SGHDN, FVKESK. Trimming at V came to 1 base and at J to 5 bases, leaving 13 bases not matched to a gene. This CDR3 contains 17 residues. As DNA, the CDR3 is TGTGCCAGCAGCCAAGTTCCATACAGGGGGAGGTGGAACGAGCAGTACTTC. Its translation: CASSQVPYRGRWNEQYF.

This sequence joins TRBV20-1 and TRBJ1-2, with a weak D call TRBD1 (6 bases). The CDR3 has 11 amino acids. Trimming cost V 7 bases and J 3 bases, with 9 bases left between them. Looked up from germline, CDR1 is DFQATT and CDR2 is SNEGSKA (reference sequence). CDR3 bases: TGCAGTGAGGGACAACACTATGGCTACACCTTC. Its protein is CSEGQHYGYTF.

This clone turned up a few times. J is TRBJ2-7 and V is TRBV5-6; D not resolved. The length of the CDR3 is 12 residues. Per the germline V gene, CDR1 is SGHDT and CDR2 is YYEEEE. V lost 4 bases and J lost 0, with 5 bases in between. CDR3 sequence reads: CASSLSSYEQYF. As DNA, the CDR3 is TGTGCCAGCAGCCTGAGCTCCTACGAGCAGTACTTC.

The gene calls are TRBV28 and TRBJ2-7, with a possible D match to TRBD2 (5 bases). Germline V gives CDR1 MDHEN, CDR2 SYDVKM. The CDR3 sequence is 12 residues long. The V end lost 6 bases, the J end lost 0 bases, and 6 bases lay between the germline ends. In DNA, the CDR3 is TGTGCCAGCAGCCGGGACTCCTACGAGCAGTACTTC. This encodes CASSRDSYEQYF.

The rearrangement uses TRBV7-2 and TRBJ1-2; unclear D gene. Per the germline V gene, CDR1 is SGHTA and CDR2 is FQGNSA. V was pared by 5 bases and J by 9 bases, with 16 bases between. The length of the CDR3 is 13 residues. DNA of the CDR3: TGTGCCAGCAGCGATCCGGGGAGGGTAAGCTACACCTTC. Encoded protein: CASSDPGRVSYTF.

The J gene is TRBJ2-3, the V gene TRBV9; TRBD2 aligns across 8 bases. Looked up from germline, CDR1 is SGDLS and CDR2 is YYNGEE. The CDR3 covers 15 residues. Losses at the gene ends were 1 base for V and 5 bases for J; bases not matched to a gene: 6. The CDR3, as DNA: TGTGCCAGCAGCGTACGGCCGGGGGGGGTAGATACGCAGTATTTT. Protein product: CASSVRPGGVDTQYF.

The rearrangement joins TRBV9 to TRBJ2-7, with unresolved D. This CDR3 is built from 14 residues. Trimming pared 2 bases from V and 3 bases from J, leaving 12 bases between. Looked up from germline, CDR1 is SGDLS and CDR2 is YYNGEE. The CDR3 DNA is TGTGCCAGCAGCGTCGACATAGGGTTCTACGAGCAGTACTTC. Translation gives CASSVDIGFYEQYF. Full variable domain (outside the CDR3, taken from reference TRBV9 and TRBJ2-7): DSGVTQTPKHLITATGQRVTLRCSPRSGDLSVYWYQQSLDQGLQFLIQYYNGEERAKGNILERFSAQQFPDLHSELNLSSLELGDSALYFCASSVDIGFYEQYFGPGTRLTVT.

The chain carries TRBV19 and TRBJ1-3; D perhaps matches TRBD1 (5 bases). V dropped 3 bases and J dropped 1 base, with 22 bases sitting between them. Germline V CDR1 and CDR2: LNHDA, SQIVND (reference sequence). CDR3 length: 19 amino acids. The CDR3 DNA is TGTGCCAGTAGTATTGCTCACTCCGGGACCGCCGGATCTGGAAACACCATATATTTT. Its protein product is CASSIAHSGTAGSGNTIYF.

The rearrangement uses TRBV5-1 and TRBJ2-5; 9 positions match TRBD1. V dropped 0 bases and J dropped 0; count of bases not matched to a gene: 6. Per the germline V gene, CDR1 is SGHRS and CDR2 is YFSETQ. The CDR3 totals 17 residues. The CDR3 bases are TGCGCCAGCAGCTTGGGGAGGGGGACAGGGTACCAAGAGACCCAGTACTTC. Its translation is CASSLGRGTGYQETQYF. Together with reference TRBV5-1 and TRBJ2-5, the CDR3 gives the full variable domain: KAGVTQTPRYLIKTRGQQVTLSCSPISGHRSVSWYQQTPGQGLQFLFEYFSETQRNKGNFPGRFSGRQFSNSRSEMNVSTLELGDSALYLCASSLGRGTGYQETQYFGPGTRLLVL.

The chain employs TRBV7-2 and TRBJ1-4; D is possibly TRBD1 (5 bases). V was pared by 0 bases and J by 7 bases, with 12 bases between. The CDR3 length is 15 residues. Germline assignment: CDR1 SGHTA and CDR2 FQGNSA. The CDR3 region is CASSLAGLRAEKLFF. The CDR3 DNA reads TGTGCCAGCAGCTTAGCGGGACTTCGAGCTGAAAAACTGTTTTTT.

This clone was counted a single time. V gene TRBV7-9 combines with J gene TRBJ2-7; D ambiguous. Per germline, CDR1 SEHNR and CDR2 FQNEAQ (reference sequence). V lost 5 bases, J lost 4 bases, and 9 bases lay in between. The CDR3 is 12 residues long. CDR3 sequence: CASSPQLYEQYF. CDR3 bases: TGTGCCAGCAGCCCACAACTTTACGAGCAGTACTTC. The whole variable domain, filled in from reference TRBV7-9 and TRBJ2-7, reads DTGVSQNPRHKITKRGQNVTFRCDPISEHNRLYWYRQTLGQGPEFLTYFQNEAQLEKSRLLSDRFSAERPKGSFSTLEIQRTEQGDSAMYLCASSPQLYEQYFGPGTRLTVT.

The chain couples TRBV5-1 to TRBJ2-7; D could derive from TRBD1 or TRBD2 (5 bases each). In germline, CDR1 is SGHRS, CDR2 YFSETQ. The CDR3 extends over 15 amino acids. V lost 5 bases and J 5 bases, leaving 20 bases between the germline ends. CDR3 protein: CASSYRLGERNEQYF. The CDR3 DNA follows: TGCGCCAGCAGTTACCGACTGGGGGAACGGAACGAGCAGTACTTC.

This clone was seen a single time. The rearrangement uses TRBV29-1 and TRBJ1-1, with a possible D match to TRBD1 (6 bases). The CDR3 is made up of 13 amino acids. CDR1 and CDR2 (germline): SQVTM, ANQGSEA. V lost 2 bases to trimming and J lost 5 bases, with 12 bases between them. CDR3 in DNA: TGCAGCGTTGAAAAACAGGGCCGGACTGAAGCTTTCTTT. This codes for CSVEKQGRTEAFF.

The chain uses TRBV6-1 and TRBJ2-7, with unresolved D. V was clipped by 6 bases and J by 3 bases, with 3 bases between them. The germline V gene has CDR1 MNHNS and CDR2 SASEGT. The CDR3 totals 10 residues. The CDR3 bases are TGTGCCAGCAGGCACTACGAGCAGTACTTC. Amino acids: CASRHYEQYF.

The chain is built from TRBV10-3 and TRBJ2-3; D is uncertain. The CDR3 totals 14 residues. Trimming cost V 6 bases and J 3 bases, with 13 bases left between them. CDR1 and CDR2 from the germline V gene are ENHRY and SYGVKD. The CDR3 DNA sequence: TGTGCCATCAGCCAAGGCCTCCGGACAGATACGCAGTATTTT. Translating gives CAISQGLRTDTQYF.

The chain carries TRBV4-3 and TRBJ2-6; no reliable D call. This CDR3 region has 15 residues. Deletions cut 0 bases from V and 3 bases from J, with 6 bases between. Germline loops: CDR1 LGHNA, CDR2 YSLEER. CDR3 region: CASSQDLVGANVLTF. The CDR3 region has the DNA TGCGCCAGCAGCCAAGATTTGGTTGGGGCCAACGTCCTGACTTTC.

V and J are TRBV28 and TRBJ2-1, with TRBD2 matching over 9 bases. The length of the CDR3 is 16 residues. The trim removed 6 bases at V and 8 bases at J, leaving 14 bases unmatched. Looked up from germline, CDR1 is MDHEN and CDR2 is SYDVKM. The CDR3 loop reads CASRPSGKEQWDEQFF. DNA for the CDR3: TGTGCCAGCAGACCTAGCGGGAAAGAGCAGTGGGATGAGCAGTTCTTC.

This clone has more than one count but fewer than ten. The chain employs TRBV10-2 and TRBJ1-1; 10 bases map to TRBD1. Germline CDR1 is WSHSY and CDR2 is SAAADI. The CDR3 totals 15 residues. V dropped 4 bases and J dropped 1; count of bases not matched to a gene: 3. The CDR3 loop reads CASSARDRGNTEAFF. The CDR3 region has the DNA TGCGCCAGCAGTGCTAGGGACAGGGGGAACACTGAAGCTTTCTTT.